Shown below are 21 T cell receptor beta chains from a single sample sequenced in a study of sequential checkpoint blockade in melanoma. Sequencing used immunoSEQ multiplex PCR; TCRdb keeps in-frame clones, though not all of them. The table includes about 7,800 clones, less than 65% detected once. As to treatment: randomized to nivolumab then ipilimumab (arm A) or the reverse (arm B). This material consisted of CD8+ T cells sorted from blood (inferred from file names), taken from a patient given nivolumab and ipilimumab in sequence. The receptors stem from a human donor with melanoma.

V usage is TRBV2 and J usage is TRBJ2-7, with D unclear. Germline V CDR1 and CDR2: SNHLY, FYNNEI. The length of the CDR3 is 12 residues. Trimming took off 4 bases at V and 7 bases at J, with 11 bases between the two ends. The CDR3 region has the DNA TGTGCCAGCAGTGCCACGGTGCTGGAGCAGTACTTC. Translating it yields CASSATVLEQYF.

This clone was counted between two and nine times. The J gene is TRBJ2-7, the V gene TRBV11-2; D is perhaps TRBD1 (5 bases). CDR3 length equals 14 residues. Germline CDR1 SGHAT, CDR2 FQNNGV. Trimming cost V 2 bases and J 2 bases, with 10 bases left between them. The CDR3 spells CASSLWGGPYEQYF. DNA for the CDR3: TGTGCCAGCAGCTTATGGGGCGGCCCCTACGAGCAGTACTTC.

The J gene is TRBJ2-7, the V gene TRBV4-3; 7 bases fit TRBD2. V shed 4 bases and J 3 bases; nucleotides not matched to a gene: 18. This CDR3 contains 18 residues. In germline, CDR1 is LGHNA, CDR2 YSLEER. In nucleotides, the CDR3 is TGCGCCAGCAGCCGATACACTGAGAGCGGGACCCAACTCTACGAGCAGTACTTC. It codes for CASSRYTESGTQLYEQYF.

This clone came up a few times. The chain employs TRBV7-9 and TRBJ2-7; 9 bases are shared with TRBD1. This CDR3 region has 15 residues. Germline loops: CDR1 SEHNR, CDR2 FQNEAQ (reference sequence). V was pared by 2 bases and J by 4 bases, with 6 bases of the junction left unmatched. The CDR3 DNA is TGTGCCAGCAGCTTATCAGGACAGGGGTATTACGAGCAGTACTTC. This sequence encodes CASSLSGQGYYEQYF. Looking up the rest from reference TRBV7-9 and TRBJ2-7 gives the full variable domain: DTGVSQNPRHKITKRGQNVTFRCDPISEHNRLYWYRQTLGQGPEFLTYFQNEAQLEKSRLLSDRFSAERPKGSFSTLEIQRTEQGDSAMYLCASSLSGQGYYEQYFGPGTRLTVT.

This clone is a singleton in its sample. V is TRBV27 and J is TRBJ1-3; 8 nucleotides agree with TRBD1. CDR1 MNHEY and CDR2 SMNVEV come from the germline V gene (reference sequence). This CDR3 is built from 14 residues. Trimming cost V 6 bases and J 4 bases; bases outside gene matches: 5. The CDR3 nucleotides are TGTGCCAGCAGCATGACAGGGGTAGGAAACACCATATATTTT. This encodes CASSMTGVGNTIYF.

The chain employs TRBV7-9 and TRBJ2-7; TRBD1 might be the D (5 bases). The CDR3 length is 12 residues. The V gene's germline CDR1 is SEHNR and CDR2 FQNEAQ (reference sequence). V lost 0 bases and J 5 bases, leaving 5 bases between the germline ends. In nucleotides, the CDR3 is TGTGCCAGCAGCTTAGCAGGGGACGAGCAGTACTTC. Translated, it gives CASSLAGDEQYF.

The chain combines TRBV11-2 with TRBJ2-7; the D gene is possibly TRBD1 (6 bases). CDR1 SGHAT and CDR2 FQNNGV come from the germline V gene. Trimming took 3 bases from V and 5 from J, leaving 14 bases between them. This CDR3 contains 14 residues. The DNA of the CDR3 is TGTGCCAGCAGCTTGTCAGGGGCGCCCCACGAGCAGTACTTC. Protein product: CASSLSGAPHEQYF.

The genes are TRBV2 and TRBJ2-7; the match to TRBD1 covers 10 bases. Germline V gene sequence: CDR1 SNHLY, CDR2 FYNNEI. This CDR3 region has 17 residues. The V and J ends lost 5 bases and 1 base, in that order; junction bases with no gene match: 11. CDR3 DNA sequence: TGTGCCAGCAGTCCCCGGCCCGGGACAGGGGAATCCTACGAGCAGTACTTC. It yields the protein CASSPRPGTGESYEQYF. Full variable domain (rest looked up from reference TRBV2 and TRBJ2-7): EPEVTQTPSHQVTQMGQEVILRCVPISNHLYFYWYRQILGQKVEFLVSFYNNEISEKSEIFDDQFSVERPDGSNFTLKIRSTKLEDSAMYFCASSPRPGTGESYEQYFGPGTRLTVT.

The chain carries TRBV30 and TRBJ2-7; perhaps TRBD1 as D (5 bases). Per the germline V gene, CDR1 is GTSNPN and CDR2 is SVGIG (reference sequence). The CDR3 covers 13 residues. Trimming cost V 1 base and J 4 bases, with 11 bases left between them. The CDR3: CAWSGLGVYEQYF. DNA for the CDR3: TGTGCCTGGAGTGGCCTAGGGGTATACGAGCAGTACTTC.

The J gene is TRBJ1-1, the V gene TRBV11-2; 10 bases are shared with TRBD1. The CDR3 runs 17 residues. CDR1 is SGHAT and CDR2 is FQNNGV in the germline V gene. With V trimmed by 2 bases and J by 3 bases, 9 bases remained unmatched. The CDR3: CASSLFRYGTGDTEAFF. The CDR3 DNA follows: TGTGCCAGCAGCTTATTTCGGTACGGGACAGGGGACACTGAAGCTTTCTTT.

The chain links TRBV13 to TRBJ2-7, with TRBD1 identical over 10 bases. The V gene end was trimmed by 4 bases and the J gene end by 5 bases; junction bases not matched to a gene: 8. Germline V gene lookup returns CDR1 PRHDT and CDR2 FYEKMQ (reference sequence). The CDR3 is made up of 15 amino acids. CDR3 sequence reads: CASSSRDRGFDEQYF. The DNA for the CDR3 is TGTGCCAGCAGCTCGCGGGACAGGGGTTTCGACGAGCAGTACTTC.

This clone was seen a single time. V gene TRBV13 combines with J gene TRBJ2-5, with 8 bases that match TRBD1. The assigned J gene may be wrong: the sequence end matches TRBJ2-7 better. This CDR3 has 15 amino acids. The germline CDR1 and CDR2 sequences are PRHDT and FYEKMQ (reference sequence). CDR3 DNA sequence: TGTGCCAGCAGCTTAGGTCAGGGGGCCTCCTACGAGCAGTACTTC. It encodes CASSLGQGASYEQYF.

The chain recombines TRBV5-1 with TRBJ1-2; weak D call: TRBD1 (6 bases). Trimming removed 2 bases from V and 4 bases from J, with 9 bases in between. Germline-derived CDR1 and CDR2 are SGHRS and YFSETQ. The length of the CDR3 is 13 residues. CDR3: CASSLEDSYGYTF. The CDR3 nucleotides are TGCGCCAGCAGCTTAGAGGACAGCTATGGCTACACCTTC.

The CDR3: CASSLAGGSREQYF. CDR3 bases: TGTGCCAGCAGCTTAGCGGGAGGATCCCGCGAGCAGTACTTC. The chain combines TRBV7-3 with TRBJ2-7; 8 bases match TRBD2. J was trimmed by 6 bases and V by 2 bases; bases with no gene match: 6. CDR1 is SGHTA and CDR2 is FQGTGA in the germline V gene. The CDR3 spans 14 residues.

The rearrangement links TRBV27 to TRBJ1-1; D gene ambiguous. Per germline, CDR1 MNHEY and CDR2 SMNVEV (reference sequence). Trimming took off 2 bases at V and 5 bases at J, with 12 bases between the two ends. CDR3 size: 14 residues. The CDR3 here is CASSLAPPVTEAFF. The CDR3 DNA is TGTGCCAGCAGTTTAGCCCCGCCGGTGACTGAAGCTTTCTTT.

CDR3 sequence (DNA): TGTGCCATCGGGACAGGGGGCAACAATCAGCCCCAGCATTTT. Translated: CAIGTGGNNQPQHF. The chain recombines TRBV10-3 with TRBJ1-5, with 12 positions matching TRBD1. Germline V gene lookup returns CDR1 ENHRY and CDR2 SYGVKD. CDR3 length: 14 residues. V gave up 8 bases and J gave up 3 bases; unmatched junction bases: 2.

The genes are TRBV5-4 and TRBJ1-5; D is perhaps TRBD1 (6 bases). The CDR3 loop spans 14 amino acids. The germline gives CDR1 SGHNT, CDR2 YYREEE (reference sequence). V lost 4 bases and J lost 7, with 15 bases in between. The CDR3 DNA reads as TGTGCCAGCAGCATTGGACAGAAAGAACAGCCCCAGCATTTT. It codes for CASSIGQKEQPQHF.

The CDR3 region has the DNA TGTGCCAGCCCTCCTCTTCAGGGGATGAACACTGAAGCTTTCTTT. Protein sequence: CASPPLQGMNTEAFF. The gene calls are TRBV28 and TRBJ1-1, with D possibly being TRBD1 (6 bases). V was cut by 8 bases and J by 0 bases, with 16 bases left in between. In germline, CDR1 is MDHEN, CDR2 SYDVKM. The CDR3 is made up of 15 amino acids. Full variable domain (remainder filled in from reference TRBV28 and TRBJ1-1): DVKVTQSSRYLVKRTGEKVFLECVQDMDHENMFWYRQDPGLGLRLIYFSYDVKMKEKGDIPEGYSVSREKKERFSLILESASTNQTSMYLCASPPLQGMNTEAFFGQGTRLTVV.

The chain is built from TRBV6-6 and TRBJ2-7; tentative D call: TRBD1 (5 bases). There are 15 residues in the CDR3. Per the germline V gene, CDR1 is MNHNY and CDR2 is SVGAGI (reference sequence). The V and J ends lost 8 bases and 1 base respectively, with 18 bases between them. CDR3 coding DNA: TGTGCCAGCTGCTCGCGCCCAGACAGTTCCTACGAGCAGTACTTC. Amino acid sequence: CASCSRPDSSYEQYF.

The genes are TRBV14 and TRBJ2-7; 7 bases fit TRBD2. Trimming cost V 3 bases and J 3 bases; bases outside gene matches: 11. This CDR3 has 16 amino acids. Per germline, CDR1 SGHDN and CDR2 FVKESK. The CDR3 region is CASSQSAAGVGYEQYF. CDR3 sequence (DNA): TGTGCCAGCAGCCAGAGCGCGGCGGGAGTAGGCTACGAGCAGTACTTC.

About this clone: Sequence at one end of the junction differs from germline and may be a read error. V usage is TRBV6-6 and J usage is TRBJ2-7; D is unresolved. Germline loops: CDR1 MNHNY, CDR2 SVGAGI (reference sequence). The CDR3 length is 12 residues. The CDR3 coding sequence is TGTGCCATCAGTGAGTGGCGGCTCGAGCAGTACTTC. The encoded protein is CAISEWRLEQYF.